This paragraph covers one T cell receptor beta chain sequence. No antigen is known for it. TCRdb analysed the 5' RACE reads with MiXCR anew, one entry per CDR3 protein. This sample yields under 300,000 distinct CDR3 sequences, of which 15% to 20% are seen a single time; approximately 22% belongs to the top ten. The entry originates in a study of T-cell memory formation after mild COVID-19. Study context: TCR clusters showed largely donor specificity.

The study, taken as a whole, reports: Memory sampled before infection contained some responding clones, suggesting cross-reactive memory joined. Clones that contracted from day 15 to 85 were balanced CD4/CD8, while later expanders leaned CD4+.

Trimming removed 5 bases at V and 0 bases at J, with 13 bases between. The CDR3 covers 15 residues. Germline CDR1 reads SGHAT; CDR2 reads FQNNGV. The TCR comes from a young man who had mild COVID-19 (a few samples of this study predate the infection). Cell type and time point are not known. Input material: PBMCs or a T cell subset sorted from them (not recorded which). The chain joins TRBV11-2 to TRBJ1-2; D remains ambiguous. The CDR3 region is CASSPRQPSNYGYTF. In DNA form, the CDR3 reads TGTGCCAGCAGCCCCCGGCAGCCCTCTAACTATGGCTACACCTTC.